This passage covers 15 T cell receptor beta chains from one sample sequenced in a study of blood T cell repertoires in COVID-19. The method was immunoSEQ multiplex PCR; TCRdb's version includes in-frame clones alone and lacks a portion of them. The data show 150,000 or so clones, with about 86% seen just once and 3% to 3.5% held by the top ten. The sample taken for sequencing was peripheral blood. The receptor set was obtained from a woman aged 80 or over with acute or convalescent COVID-19.

The V and J genes are TRBV9 and TRBJ2-1; D possibly corresponds to TRBD2 (6 bases). V dropped 5 bases and J dropped 8 bases, with 14 bases sitting between them. The CDR3 extends over 13 amino acids. Per germline, CDR1 SGDLS and CDR2 YYNGEE. The CDR3 coding sequence is TGTGCCAGCAGGGACCTAGCGAATGATGAGCAGTTCTTC. This sequence encodes CASRDLANDEQFF.

The CDR3: CASSDRGGGGAAYEQYF. The CDR3 region has the DNA TGTGCCAGCAGTGACCGAGGTGGCGGGGGGGCAGCCTACGAGCAGTACTTC. J is TRBJ2-7 and V is TRBV25-1, with TRBD2 matching 9 bases. Unmatched junction bases numbered 11, after V lost 3 bases and J lost 2 bases. This CDR3 contains 17 residues. In germline, CDR1 is MGHDK, CDR2 SYGVNS.

The chain employs TRBV5-1 and TRBJ2-3, with D unresolved. This CDR3 region has 14 residues. Trimming removed 4 bases at V and 2 bases at J, with 11 bases between. Per the germline V gene, CDR1 is SGHRS and CDR2 is YFSETQ. CDR3 in amino acids: CASSVVSLTDTQYF. The CDR3 bases are TGCGCCAGCAGCGTGGTGAGTCTCACAGATACGCAGTATTTT. Full variable domain (missing parts from reference TRBV5-1 and TRBJ2-3): KAGVTQTPRYLIKTRGQQVTLSCSPISGHRSVSWYQQTPGQGLQFLFEYFSETQRNKGNFPGRFSGRQFSNSRSEMNVSTLELGDSALYLCASSVVSLTDTQYFGPGTRLTVL.

This sequence joins TRBV18 and TRBJ1-1; D call uncertain. Per the germline V gene, CDR1 is KGHSH and CDR2 is LQKENI. The CDR3 contains 16 residues. V lost 2 bases, J lost 0 bases, and 13 bases lay in between. As DNA, the CDR3 is TGTGCCAGCTCACCATATGATGGCCAGTTGAACACTGAAGCTTTCTTT. It translates to CASSPYDGQLNTEAFF.

The rearrangement links TRBV29-1 to TRBJ1-2, with D possibly TRBD1 on 6 matching bases. The CDR3 totals 12 residues. V shed 0 bases and J shed 7 bases, with 9 bases lying between them. Germline V gene data show CDR1 as SQVTM and CDR2 as ANQGSEA. DNA of the CDR3: TGCAGCGTTGAAGATAGGGGGTTTGGCTACACCTTC. Protein: CSVEDRGFGYTF.

V is TRBV4-1 and J is TRBJ1-4; 7 bases map to TRBD1. The germline gives CDR1 MGHRA, CDR2 YSYEKL. V gave up 4 bases and J gave up 10 bases; unmatched junction bases: 12. The CDR3 contains 15 residues. The CDR3 protein is CASSLQGPPPGKLFF. CDR3 DNA sequence: TGCGCCAGCAGCCTACAGGGGCCTCCCCCAGGAAAACTGTTTTTT.

This sequence joins TRBV4-2 and TRBJ2-4, with 12 nucleotides matching TRBD2. The ends lost 0 bases at V and 0 bases at J; junction bases unmatched: 6. CDR1 and CDR2 from the germline V gene are LGHNA and YNFKEQ. The CDR3 has 19 residues. CDR3: CASSQDRTSGDLAKNIQYF. The CDR3 region has the DNA TGTGCCAGCAGCCAAGATAGGACTAGCGGGGACCTAGCCAAAAACATTCAGTACTTC.

This clone is a singleton in its sample. V gene TRBV5-1 combines with J gene TRBJ2-2; no reliable D call. The CDR3 is 15 residues long. The germline V and J ends were trimmed by 0 bases and 1 base, with 7 bases remaining between them. Germline V gene lookup returns CDR1 SGHRS and CDR2 YFSETQ. The CDR3 nucleotides are TGCGCCAGCAGCTTGGGGTACAGGAACACCGGGGAGCTGTTTTTT. Protein product: CASSLGYRNTGELFF.

A remark on this clone: Germline is not matched at one junction end, which may reflect a read error. CDR3 in amino acids: CASSLGRTRNTDTQYF. CDR3 coding DNA: TGTGCCAGCAGTTTAGGGAGGACTAGGAACACAGATACGCAGTATTTT. The chain combines TRBV7-2 with TRBJ2-3; the match to TRBD2 covers 7 bases. CDR1 is SGHTA and CDR2 is FQGNSA in the germline V gene. There are 16 residues in the CDR3.

This clone has more than one count but fewer than ten. The chain is built from TRBV5-1 and TRBJ2-7; TRBD1 aligns across 7 bases. Germline CDR1 reads SGHRS; CDR2 reads YFSETQ. This CDR3 has 15 residues. V was pared by 4 bases and J by 0 bases, with 7 bases of the junction left unmatched. DNA of the CDR3: TGCGCCAGCAGCCGGGGACAGACGAGCTCCTACGAGCAGTACTTC. Its translation: CASSRGQTSSYEQYF.

This rearrangement joins TRBV19 to TRBJ2-3; 7 nucleotides align to TRBD1. With 4 bases clipped from V and 4 bases from J, the junction kept 5 bases outside the gene matches. The CDR3 consists of 14 residues. Per the germline V gene, CDR1 is LNHDA and CDR2 is SQIVND (reference sequence). CDR3 sequence: CASSRGQLPDTQYF. CDR3 DNA: TGTGCCAGTAGTAGGGGACAGCTACCAGATACGCAGTATTTT.

The V gene is TRBV2, the J gene TRBJ1-5, with 9 bases aligning to TRBD1. The CDR3 covers 16 residues. Germline trimming cut 6 bases from V and 4 bases from J; bases unmatched to any gene: 10. Germline CDR1 reads SNHLY; CDR2 reads FYNNEI. The CDR3: CASSSGGQGRNQPQHF. In nucleotides, the CDR3 is TGTGCCAGCAGCAGCGGAGGACAGGGGAGAAATCAGCCCCAGCATTTT.

This rearrangement joins TRBV7-3 to TRBJ1-2; 8 bases are shared with TRBD1. The germline gives CDR1 SGHTA, CDR2 FQGTGA. V was pared by 5 bases and J by 6 bases, with 5 bases of the junction left unmatched. This CDR3 is 13 amino acids long. The CDR3 spells CASSQGTGDGYTF. The CDR3 DNA follows: TGTGCCAGCAGCCAAGGGACAGGCGATGGCTACACCTTC.

The chain couples TRBV5-6 to TRBJ1-6, with 12 bases that match TRBD1. Germline CDR1 is SGHDT and CDR2 is YYEEEE. This CDR3 region has 14 residues. The ends lost 4 bases at V and 10 bases at J; junction bases unmatched: 3. CDR3: CASSRDRGRSPLHF. CDR3 in DNA: TGTGCCAGCAGCCGGGACAGGGGGCGATCACCCCTCCACTTT.

In this sample, this clone turned up a few times. CDR3 amino acids: CASSLLPSDSPYYGYTF. DNA of the CDR3: TGCGCCAGCAGCCTCCTACCAAGCGACAGCCCATACTATGGCTACACCTTC. The chain carries TRBV4-1 and TRBJ1-2, with a tentative D call TRBD1 (5 bases). Germline lookup yields CDR1 MGHRA and CDR2 YSYEKL. The CDR3 is made up of 17 amino acids. V gave up 4 bases and J gave up 3 bases, with 21 bases separating them.